The 7 T cell receptor beta chains in this list originate from one sample, sequenced in a study of molecular identifiers for immune sequencing clone quantification. TCRdb reanalysed the PCR reads using MiXCR and keeps one entry per CDR3 protein. The sample lists a few hundred thousand distinct CDR3 sequences, roughly 26% occurring once. Sequences were obtained from naive CD8+ T cells from blood, with Jurkat cell RNA spiked in. Stated subset: FACS-sorted CD8+CD4-CCR7+CD45RA+ naive T cells. These receptors originate from a human donor in good health. Some libraries in this study had Jurkat cell RNA spiked in.

The chain combines TRBV27 with TRBJ2-3, with D perhaps TRBD2 (7 bases). This CDR3 region has 16 residues. V lost 7 bases, J lost 6 bases, and 23 bases lay in between. Germline loops: CDR1 MNHEY, CDR2 SMNVEV (reference sequence). CDR3 sequence (DNA): TGTGCCAGCACCAATTTACACGGGGGGCGGTATGATACGCAGTATTTT. Translating gives CASTNLHGGRYDTQYF.

This clonotype was counted a few times. The V and J genes are TRBV7-2 and TRBJ2-7; D is perhaps TRBD2 (6 bases). V gave up 5 bases and J gave up 4 bases, with 9 bases separating them. Germline CDR1 SGHTA, CDR2 FQGNSA. This CDR3 contains 12 residues. The DNA for the CDR3 is TGTGCCAGCAGCCGACTAGAGTACGAGCAGTACTTC. Translating it yields CASSRLEYEQYF. The whole variable domain, filled in from reference TRBV7-2 and TRBJ2-7, reads GAGVSQSPSNKVTEKGKDVELRCDPISGHTALYWYRQSLGQGLEFLIYFQGNSAPDKSGLPSDRFSAERTGGSVSTLTIQRTQQEDSAVYLCASSRLEYEQYFGPGTRLTVT.

J is TRBJ2-7 and V is TRBV7-2; the D gene is possibly TRBD2 (5 bases). V was trimmed by 1 base and J by 7 bases, leaving 8 bases between them. Germline-derived CDR1 and CDR2 are SGHTA and FQGNSA. This CDR3 comprises 12 residues. In DNA form, the CDR3 reads TGTGCCAGCAGCTTAGATACGGGAGAGCAGTACTTC. The encoded protein is CASSLDTGEQYF.

Worth noting for this clonotype: The CDR3 ends on some other residue instead of the conserved phenylalanine or tryptophan, so this is likely a read error. This chain uses TRBV2 with TRBJ1-5, with 7 bases identical to TRBD1. Germline trimming cut 1 base from V and 6 bases from J; bases unmatched to any gene: 12. The CDR3 totals 17 residues. CDR1 and CDR2 from the germline V gene are SNHLY and FYNNEI. In nucleotides, the CDR3 is TGTGCCAGCAGTGAAGGGCCGACAGGGAATCCGAGTCAGCCCCAGCATTCT. This encodes CASSEGPTGNPSQPQHS.

This clonotype was picked up one time. Possible read error: a much larger clone is one base away. The CDR3 coding sequence is TGTGCCAGCAGCTTCTCGGACGCTGAAGCTTTCTTT. Its protein is CASSFSDAEAFF. V gene TRBV7-2 combines with J gene TRBJ1-1, with D unclear. This CDR3 spans 12 amino acids. Germline loops: CDR1 SGHTA, CDR2 FQGNSA. V shed 3 bases and J shed 6 bases, with 8 bases lying between them.

This clonotype was seen ten or more times. J is TRBJ2-7 and V is TRBV2; D uncertain. The length of the CDR3 is 13 residues. V was pared by 8 bases and J by 3 bases, with 14 bases between. Germline V CDR1 and CDR2: SNHLY, FYNNEI. This chain's CDR3 is CASSFGRLYEQYF. In DNA, the CDR3 is TGTGCCAGCTCGTTTGGCAGACTCTACGAGCAGTACTTC.

This clonotype was seen a handful of times. The chain is built from TRBV19 and TRBJ1-3, with D perhaps TRBD1 (5 bases). This CDR3 is built from 12 residues. Germline lookup yields CDR1 LNHDA and CDR2 SQIVND (reference sequence). Trimming removed 7 bases from V and 9 bases from J, with 13 bases in between. The CDR3 sequence: CASKSLGGTIYF. The CDR3 region has the DNA TGTGCCAGTAAAAGCCTGGGGGGCACCATATATTTT.